These 3 T cell receptor beta chains were all obtained from the same sample, sequenced in a study of breast tumors, draining lymph nodes, adjacent tissues. MiXCR was run by TCRdb on the multiplex PCR reads, yielding one entry per CDR3 protein. The profile shows 200,000 to 300,000 distinct CDR3 sequences, around 31% of them singletons. The lymph nodes were axillary draining lymph nodes from breast cancer patients. Sequencing was carried out using axillary lymph node tissue. The receptors derive from a female donor with breast cancer. Some clones in this sample may be carry-over from other donors' samples.

This clonotype occurred many times. This chain uses TRBV2 with TRBJ1-5, with D perhaps TRBD1 (5 bases). Germline-derived CDR1 and CDR2 are SNHLY and FYNNEI. CDR3 length: 13 residues. V lost 7 bases, J lost 5 bases, and 12 bases lay in between. In DNA, the CDR3 is TGTGCCAGCAAGGGTCAGGGCTATCAGCCCCAGCATTTT. Translating gives CASKGQGYQPQHF.

This sequence joins TRBV3-1 and TRBJ2-2, with 11 bases identical to TRBD2. The CDR3 has 16 amino acids. V lost 2 bases and J lost 3; bases outside the gene matches: 2. Germline V gives CDR1 LGHDT, CDR2 YNNKEL (reference sequence). CDR3 protein: CASSQRLAGYTGELFF. CDR3 bases: TGTGCCAGCAGCCAACGACTAGCGGGGTACACCGGGGAGCTGTTTTTT.

As for this clonotype: The junction differs from germline at one of its ends, possibly a read error. This chain joins TRBV4-2 and TRBJ2-2, with D possibly TRBD2 on 6 matching bases. Looked up from germline, CDR1 is LGHNA and CDR2 is YNFKEQ. CDR3 size: 15 residues. CDR3 bases: TGTGCCAGCAGGCCCCAGGGAGGAGACACCGGGGAGCTGTTTTTC. Translation gives CASRPQGGDTGELFF.